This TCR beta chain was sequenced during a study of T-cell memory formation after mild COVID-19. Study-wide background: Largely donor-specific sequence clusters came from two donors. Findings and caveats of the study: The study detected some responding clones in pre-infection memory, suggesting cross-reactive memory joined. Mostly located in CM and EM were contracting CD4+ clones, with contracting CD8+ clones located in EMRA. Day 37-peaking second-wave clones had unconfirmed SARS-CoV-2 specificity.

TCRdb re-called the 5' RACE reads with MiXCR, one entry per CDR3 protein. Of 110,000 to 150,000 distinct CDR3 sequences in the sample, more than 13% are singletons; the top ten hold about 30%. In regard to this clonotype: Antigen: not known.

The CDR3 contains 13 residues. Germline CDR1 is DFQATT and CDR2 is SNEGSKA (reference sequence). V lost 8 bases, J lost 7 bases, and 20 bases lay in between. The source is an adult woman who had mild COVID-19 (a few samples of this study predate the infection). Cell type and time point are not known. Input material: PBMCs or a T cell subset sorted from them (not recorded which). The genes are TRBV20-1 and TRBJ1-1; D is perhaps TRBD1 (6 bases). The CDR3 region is CSLGRGGAGEAFF. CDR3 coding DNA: TGCAGTTTGGGCAGAGGGGGGGCAGGTGAAGCTTTCTTT.